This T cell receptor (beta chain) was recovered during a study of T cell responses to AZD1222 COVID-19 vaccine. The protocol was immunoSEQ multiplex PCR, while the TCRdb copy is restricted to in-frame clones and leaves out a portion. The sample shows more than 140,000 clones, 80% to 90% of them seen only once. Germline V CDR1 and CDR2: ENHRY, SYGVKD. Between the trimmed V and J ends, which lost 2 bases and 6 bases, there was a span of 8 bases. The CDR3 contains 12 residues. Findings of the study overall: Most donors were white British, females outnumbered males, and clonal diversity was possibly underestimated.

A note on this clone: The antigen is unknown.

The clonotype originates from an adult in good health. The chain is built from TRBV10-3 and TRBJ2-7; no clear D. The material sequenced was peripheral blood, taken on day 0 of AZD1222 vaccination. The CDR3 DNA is TGTGCCATCAGTGAGGGACGGCCCGAGCAGTACTTC. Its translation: CAISEGRPEQYF.